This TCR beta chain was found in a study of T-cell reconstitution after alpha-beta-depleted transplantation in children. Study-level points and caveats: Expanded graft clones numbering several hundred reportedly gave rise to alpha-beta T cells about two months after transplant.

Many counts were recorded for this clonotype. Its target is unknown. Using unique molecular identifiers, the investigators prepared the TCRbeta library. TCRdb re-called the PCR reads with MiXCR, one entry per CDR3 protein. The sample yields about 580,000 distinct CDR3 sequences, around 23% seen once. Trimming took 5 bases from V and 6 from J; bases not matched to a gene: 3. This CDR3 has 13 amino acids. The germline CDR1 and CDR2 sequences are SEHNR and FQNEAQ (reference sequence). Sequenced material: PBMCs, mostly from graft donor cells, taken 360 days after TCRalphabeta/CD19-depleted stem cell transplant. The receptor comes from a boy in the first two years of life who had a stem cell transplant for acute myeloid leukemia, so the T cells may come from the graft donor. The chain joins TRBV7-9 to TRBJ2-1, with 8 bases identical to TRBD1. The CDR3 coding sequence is TGTGCCAGCAGCCTCGGACAGGGCAATGAGCAGTTCTTC. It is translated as CASSLGQGNEQFF. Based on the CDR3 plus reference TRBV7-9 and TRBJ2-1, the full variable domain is DTGVSQNPRHKITKRGQNVTFRCDPISEHNRLYWYRQTLGQGPEFLTYFQNEAQLEKSRLLSDRFSAERPKGSFSTLEIQRTEQGDSAMYLCASSLGQGNEQFFGPGTRLTVL.